This T cell receptor (beta chain) was observed in a study of blood T cells in healthy people across ages. Per sample, a minimum of 7 million PBMCs were isolated. Total RNA extracted from each sample amounted to at least 5 micrograms. Notes on this clonotype: Its antigen is not known.

It was with a sample-barcoded 5' primer and a J-beta primer mix that a second PCR of roughly 7 to 12 cycles was run. TCRdb reprocessed the 5' RACE reads with MiXCR, giving one entry per CDR3 protein. Of roughly 1.6 million distinct CDR3 sequences listed, about 32% are singletons. General study findings and limits: PBMCs were not sorted, which prevented a conclusive comparison of naive versus antigen-experienced cells. Diversity figures based on one million T cells were deemed too low.

V lost 4 bases and J lost 4, with 14 bases in between. In germline, CDR1 is MNHEY, CDR2 SMNVEV (reference sequence). This CDR3 comprises 15 residues. This TCR derives from a woman aged 30 to 39 in good health. Sample: blood. V usage is TRBV27 and J usage is TRBJ2-1, with D possibly being TRBD2 (6 bases). The CDR3 reads CASSSRPGTYNEQFF. DNA for the CDR3: TGTGCCAGCAGTTCACGACCTGGGACTTACAATGAGCAGTTCTTC.